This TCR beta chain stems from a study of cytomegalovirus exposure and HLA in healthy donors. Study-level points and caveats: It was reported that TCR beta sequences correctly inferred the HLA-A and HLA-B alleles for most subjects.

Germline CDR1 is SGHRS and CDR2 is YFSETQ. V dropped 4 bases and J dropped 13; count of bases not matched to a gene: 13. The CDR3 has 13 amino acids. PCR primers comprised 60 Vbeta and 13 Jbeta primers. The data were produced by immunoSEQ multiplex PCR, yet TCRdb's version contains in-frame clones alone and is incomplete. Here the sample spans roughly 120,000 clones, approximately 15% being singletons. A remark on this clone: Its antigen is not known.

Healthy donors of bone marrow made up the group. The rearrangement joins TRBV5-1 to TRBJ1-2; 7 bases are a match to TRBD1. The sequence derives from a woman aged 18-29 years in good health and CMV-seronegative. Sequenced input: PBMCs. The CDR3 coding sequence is TGCGCCAGCAGCGCCGGACAGGAGATGTCGACCACCTTC. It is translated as CASSAGQEMSTTF. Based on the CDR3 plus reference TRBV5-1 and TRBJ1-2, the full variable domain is KAGVTQTPRYLIKTRGQQVTLSCSPISGHRSVSWYQQTPGQGLQFLFEYFSETQRNKGNFPGRFSGRQFSNSRSEMNVSTLELGDSALYLCASSAGQEMSTTFGSGTRLTVV.